This T cell receptor (beta chain) stems from a study of Graves' ophthalmopathy and Graves' hyperthyroidism. The study amplified TCR beta CDR3 regions using RNA transcripts. Second-round multiplex PCR came after first-round RT-PCR with HTBI primers. TCRdb re-derived calls from the multiplex PCR reads in MiXCR, one entry per CDR3 protein. Among hundreds of thousands of distinct CDR3 sequences listed, over 20% were seen once. This clonotype occurred many times. The antigen is undetermined. Germline V gene sequence: CDR1 PRHDT, CDR2 FYEKMQ (reference sequence). V dropped 5 bases and J dropped 1 base, with 12 bases sitting between them. The CDR3 is 14 residues long. Each hyperthyroidism patient was newly diagnosed, with under 2 months' duration, and aged 18 to 65. Thyroid ultrasound, orbital computed tomography, TRAb, serum thyroxine and clinical symptoms formed the basis of diagnosis. Study-level results: It was with around 67% sensitivity and around 72% specificity that the model predicted ophthalmopathy progression.

The sequenced material came from peripheral blood. The chain uses TRBV13 and TRBJ2-7; a weak D match, TRBD2 (6 bases). The sequence came from a woman aged 18-29 years with stable Graves' hyperthyroidism. The chain's CDR3 is CASSPRGTSYEQYF. CDR3 coding DNA: TGTGCCAGCAGCCCCCGAGGGACTTCCTACGAGCAGTACTTC.